A selection of T cell receptor beta chains follows, all from one sample in a study of blood T cell repertoires in COVID-19. Measured with immunoSEQ multiplex PCR; TCRdb has only the in-frame clones, and not every one. The sample lists some 180,000 clones, roughly 78% seen once, with approximately 3% in the top ten. Sequenced material: peripheral blood. The receptors were sampled from an elderly woman with active or convalescent COVID-19. CDR3s include the opening cysteine and the closing phenylalanine or tryptophan. A D gene is named only where the DNA matches it firmly. Clone size is not always given. Where it is, it says once, few, many or a class for expanded clones.

>.|.|TRBJ1-6|TRBV28
TGTGCCAGCAGCGTACAGCGGATTTATAATTCACCCCTCCACTTT
CASSVQRIYNSPLHF
>.|.|TRBJ1-2|TRBV27
TGTGCCAGCAGTCCCCAGGGGAATCGGGGCTACACCTTC
CASSPQGNRGYTF
>.|.|TRBJ1-1|TRBV19
TGTGCCAGTAGGTGGCAGAAGAACACTGAAGCTTTCTTT
CASRWQKNTEAFF
>.|few|TRBJ1-2|TRBV12-5
TGTGCTAGTGGTTTGGTAGTGAGGACTAACTATGGCTACACCTTC
CASGLVVRTNYGYTF
>TRBD2|.|TRBJ2-5|TRBV5-6
TGTGCCAGCAGCATAGCGGGGGAGGAGACCCAGTACTTC
CASSIAGEETQYF
>TRBD1|few|TRBJ2-7|TRBV5-1
TGCGCCAGCAGCTTGCAGACAGGGATACACTACGAGCAGTACTTC
CASSLQTGIHYEQYF
>.|.|TRBJ2-2|TRBV5-1
TGCGCCAGCAGCTTGTTTCAAGGAGAGAACGGGGAGCTGTTTTTT
CASSLFQGENGELFF
>.|.|TRBJ1-1|TRBV4-3
TGCGCCAGCAGCCAAGAGAGGTTACCACTTTATGAAGCTTTCTTT
CASSQERLPLYEAFF
>TRBD1|few|TRBJ1-1|TRBV19
TGTGCCAGTAGCGCAAGGGGGCGCAGTCACACTGAAGCTTTCTTT
CASSARGRSHTEAFF
>TRBD2|.|TRBJ2-5|TRBV28
TGTGCCAGCAGTTTACTAGCGGGGGATGAGACCCAGTACTTC
CASSLLAGDETQYF
>.|.|TRBJ2-7|TRBV28
TGTGCCAGCAGTTTATCGGGTCAGTCAAACTTC
CASSLSGQSNF
>.|.|TRBJ2-6|TRBV6-2/TRBV6-3
TGTGCCAGCAGTTTCGGGAATTCTGGGGCCAACGTCCTGACTTTC
CASSFGNSGANVLTF
>.|.|TRBJ1-6|TRBV15
TGTGCCACCAGCAATCGAGCGGGTAGGAATAATTCACCCCTCCACTTT
CATSNRAGRNNSPLHF
>.|.|TRBJ1-2|TRBV12-3/TRBV12-4
TGTGCCAGCAGCCCAACAGGGCCCCATGGCTACACCTTC
CASSPTGPHGYTF
>TRBD1|.|TRBJ2-5|TRBV24-1
TGTGCCACCAGTGATGCACAGGGGGCTGGAGAGACCCAGTACTTC
CATSDAQGAGETQYF
>.|.|TRBJ2-2|TRBV21-1
TGTGCCAGCAGTCAGGGTACGAACACCGGGGAGCTGTTTTTT
CASSQGTNTGELFF
>.|.|TRBJ2-3|TRBV24-1
TGTGCCACCAGTGACCCGGGCGGGGCCGGGGTTTACGGGGATACGCAGTATTTT
CATSDPGGAGVYGDTQYF
>.|few|TRBJ1-3|TRBV6-2/TRBV6-3
TGTGCCAGCAGTTCCCTTACAACCGGAAACACCATATATTTT
CASSSLTTGNTIYF
>.|.|TRBJ2-1|TRBV23-1
TGCGCCAGCGGAGACCCAACAGATGGGGGGTACAATGAGCAGTTCTTC
CASGDPTDGGYNEQFF
>.|.|TRBJ1-5|TRBV6-5
TGTGCCAGCAGTTATTTAGCGGGTAGCAATCAGCCCCAGCATTTT
CASSYLAGSNQPQHF
>.|once|TRBJ2-7|TRBV7-9
TGTGCCAGCAGCTTAGCGGTTCCCCTAGGCCGGAAACGTTACTACGAGCAGTACTTC
CASSLAVPLGRKRYYEQYF
>.|once|TRBJ1-5|TRBV19
TGTGCCAGTAGTATACCTGACTGGTATAGCAATCAGCCCCAGCATTTT
CASSIPDWYSNQPQHF
>.|.|TRBJ1-4|TRBV5-6
TGTGCCAGCAGCCGGACAGCGACGTATGAAAAACTGTTTTTT
CASSRTATYEKLFF
>.|.|TRBJ1-1|TRBV27
TGTGCCAGCAGACGGAGAAGCGGGGGTGAAGCTTTCTTT
CASRRRSGGEAFF
>.|few|TRBJ1-6|TRBV19
TGTGCCAGTAGTACCCTAAATTCACCCCTCCACTTT
CASSTLNSPLHF
>TRBD2|.|TRBJ2-5|TRBV13
TGTGCCAGCAGCGGAAGGCATCGGGGGGGAGAGACCCAGTACTTC
CASSGRHRGGETQYF
>.|.|TRBJ1-4|TRBV5-6
TGTGCCAGCAGCTTGGGGCTGGCAACTAATGAAAAACTGTTTTTT
CASSLGLATNEKLFF
>.|once|TRBJ1-2|TRBV27
TGTGCCAGCAGTTTCGCGCGAGGGATTGGTGGCTACACCTTC
CASSFARGIGGYTF
>TRBD1|.|TRBJ1-2|TRBV6-2/TRBV6-3
TGTGCCAGCAGCCACAGGGGACCTTATGGCTACACCTTC
CASSHRGPYGYTF
>.|few|TRBJ1-2|TRBV5-6
TGTGCCAGCAGCTCCTGGCGAGGTGGCTACACCTTC
CASSSWRGGYTF
>.|.|TRBJ2-1|TRBV7-8
TGTGCCAGCAGCTTAGCGGTTCCTAGCTACAATGAGCAGTTCTTC
CASSLAVPSYNEQFF
>TRBD2|.|TRBJ2-1|TRBV2
TGTGCCAGTCAACTAGCGGGGGGGAGCTCCTACAATGAGCAGTTCTTC
CASQLAGGSSYNEQFF
>.|.|TRBJ1-1|TRBV24-1
TGTGCCACCACGGGTGGACTTAACACTGAAGCTTTCTTT
CATTGGLNTEAFF
>TRBD1|.|TRBJ1-2|TRBV4-1
TGCGCCAGCAGCCAAGATGGGTTAGGGACAGTCTATGGCTACACCTTC
CASSQDGLGTVYGYTF
>.|.|TRBJ2-6|TRBV5-1
TGCGCCAGCAGTTCGGAGGTCGGGGCCAACGTCCTGACTTTC
CASSSEVGANVLTF
>.|.|TRBJ1-1|TRBV7-9
TGTGCCAGCAGCTTAGATCTAGGCAGAATAAACACTGAAGCTTTCTTT
CASSLDLGRINTEAFF
>.|.|TRBJ1-2|TRBV6-5
TGTGCCAGCAGTTACGACGGGGGGCCTAACTATGGCTACACCTTC
CASSYDGGPNYGYTF
>TRBD1|.|TRBJ1-2|TRBV2
TGTGCCAGCAGTGAACACAGGGGCTATGGCTACACCTTC
CASSEHRGYGYTF
>TRBD2|.|TRBJ2-2|TRBV4-3
TGCGCCAGCAGCCAAGAAGTACTAGCGGCAACCGGGGAGCTGTTTTTT
CASSQEVLAATGELFF
>TRBD2|.|TRBJ2-3|TRBV7-8
TGTGCCAGCAGCTTCAACCGGGTTAGCGGGGCAGATACGCAGTATTTT
CASSFNRVSGADTQYF
>.|.|TRBJ1-1|TRBV7-2
TGTGCCAGCAGCCCCGTCGCCGGGGAGAATTTCTTT
CASSPVAGENFF
>TRBD1|once|TRBJ1-4|TRBV5-6
TGTGCCAGCAGTAATGGGGACAGGGAGGAAAAACTGTTTTTT
CASSNGDREEKLFF
>.|.|TRBJ1-6|TRBV6-5
TGTGCCAGCAGTCGCCAGACTAGGGATAATTCACCCCTCCACTTT
CASSRQTRDNSPLHF
>TRBD1|once|TRBJ1-2|TRBV19
TGTGCCAGTAGAGGGACAGGGGTTTCCTATGGCTACACCTTC
CASRGTGVSYGYTF
>.|.|TRBJ1-1|TRBV19
TGTGCCAGTAAGAACAGGGAGTTGAACACTGAAGCTTTCTTT
CASKNRELNTEAFF
>.|few|TRBJ1-6|TRBV2
TGTGCCAGCACCCCCGATGGGGGGGCGTATTCACCCCTCCACTTT
CASTPDGGAYSPLHF
>.|.|TRBJ1-2|TRBV23-1
TGCGCCAGCAGTCAATCGTCGGGGGGATGGTATGGCTACACCTTC
CASSQSSGGWYGYTF
>.|.|TRBJ2-7|TRBV4-1
TGCGCCAGCAGCCAAGATTTCTCCGAGCAGTACTTC
CASSQDFSEQYF
>TRBD1|.|TRBJ1-2|TRBV3-1/TRBV3-2
TGTGCCAGCAGCTTTTCTTCAGGGACAGGAGGTGGCTACACCTTC
CASSFSSGTGGGYTF
>.|.|TRBJ1-5|TRBV5-1
TGCGCCAGCAGCTTATCAGGGACTAATAGCAATCAGCCCCAGCATTTT
CASSLSGTNSNQPQHF